The clone carrying this T cell receptor beta chain was detected a few times. These data are taken from a study of shared clonotypes between healthy human individuals. Study context: Sampling drew on donors who were a couple of women and a few men aged 18 to 49.

The donor cohort consisted entirely of Caucasian adults residing in Nashville, Tennessee. About 100 million PBMCs per unsorted sample were used for genomic DNA. TCRdb's table, derived via immunoSEQ multiplex PCR, lists solely in-frame clones and lacks some. The sample includes about 470,000 clones, roughly 83% seen only once; the top ten take 13%. V was trimmed by 5 bases and J by 0 bases, leaving 5 bases between them. Germline-derived CDR1 and CDR2 are SGHVS and FQNEAQ. This CDR3 is built from 14 residues. Sequencing was carried out using PBMCs. The J gene is TRBJ2-6, the V gene TRBV7-8; either TRBD1 or TRBD2 may supply D (5 bases each). This clonotype was sampled from a woman in her thirties or forties in good health. Some clones in this sample may be carry-over from other donors' samples. Written as DNA, the CDR3 is TGTGCCAGCAGCGGGGGCTCTGGGGCCAACGTCCTGACTTTC. Translation gives CASSGGSGANVLTF.